This T cell receptor (beta chain) is drawn from a study of blood T cell repertoires in COVID-19. Across the whole study: T cells, B-cell-depleted T cells, or PBMCs provided the cDNA or gDNA that served as material.

This table comes from immunoSEQ multiplex PCR, and its TCRdb copy is limited to in-frame clones, with some not included. Of under 300,000 clones in the sample, around 83% were seen once. The germline V gene has CDR1 SNHLY and CDR2 FYNNEI. The CDR3 has 13 residues. The J segment lost 1 base and the V segment lost 9 bases, leaving 5 bases of the junction unmatched. The TCR originated in a woman aged 50 to 60 who had been exposed to COVID-19. Sequencing was carried out using PBMCs or T cells enriched from blood (not recorded which). V usage is TRBV2 and J usage is TRBJ1-1; 7 bases are shared with TRBD1. In nucleotides, the CDR3 is TGTGCCAGAGGACAGGCGCCGAACACTGAAGCTTTCTTT. As protein: CARGQAPNTEAFF.